The 21 T cell receptor beta chains below come from one sample, sequenced in a study of cytomegalovirus exposure and HLA in healthy donors. PCR was performed using 60 Vbeta and 13 Jbeta primers. Only in-frame clones appear in the TCRdb table, and some are missing; sequencing was by immunoSEQ multiplex PCR. In total, the table holds 100,000 to 150,000 clones. Input material: PBMCs. The receptors were sampled from a man aged 35 to 55 in good health and CMV-seronegative.

This rearrangement joins TRBV7-3 to TRBJ1-3, with D maybe TRBD1 (5 bases). The CDR3 contains 17 residues. Germline V CDR1 and CDR2: SGHTA, FQGTGA. Trimming shortened V by 3 bases and J by 0 bases, and 15 bases separated the two germline ends. The CDR3 sequence: CASSLGGTEASGNTIYF. DNA for the CDR3: TGTGCCAGCAGCTTGGGGGGGACGGAGGCCTCTGGAAACACCATATATTTT.

The V and J genes are TRBV18 and TRBJ1-2; 12 nucleotides line up with TRBD1. CDR1 and CDR2 (germline): KGHSH, LQKENI. This CDR3 is 16 amino acids long. The J segment lost 8 bases and the V segment lost 3 bases, leaving 10 bases of the junction unmatched. The CDR3 region is CASSPGQGAVRIGYTF. CDR3 DNA: TGTGCCAGCTCACCGGGACAGGGGGCGGTACGCATAGGCTACACCTTC.

This rearrangement joins TRBV21-1 to TRBJ2-2; whether TRBD2, the table's D call, matches the DNA was not checked. TRBV21-1 is deemed a pseudogene. CDR3 length: 17 amino acids. The CDR3 DNA reads TGTGCCAGCAGCAAAGGGACTAGCCAGAATTACACCGGGGAGCTGTTTTTT. Its protein is CASSKGTSQNYTGELFF.

The rearrangement joins TRBV5-1 to TRBJ2-2, with D perhaps matching TRBD2 (6 bases). In germline, CDR1 is SGHRS, CDR2 YFSETQ. The CDR3 extends over 17 amino acids. With 3 bases removed from V and 5 bases from J, the gap between germline ends came to 20 bases. CDR3 DNA sequence: TGCGCCAGCAGCTACGCTACCGGACTAACGGGTACCGGGGAGCTGTTTTTT. Translation: CASSYATGLTGTGELFF.

This chain joins TRBV13 and TRBJ1-4; no reliable D call. Trimming cost V 0 bases and J 0 bases, with 5 bases left between them. CDR1 PRHDT and CDR2 FYEKMQ come from the germline V gene (reference sequence). CDR3 length equals 15 residues. The CDR3 sequence is CASSLGRATNEKLFF. DNA for the CDR3: TGTGCCAGCAGCTTAGGCCGTGCAACTAATGAAAAACTGTTTTTT.

The rearrangement uses TRBV25-1 and TRBJ1-1; 7 bases map to TRBD1. Germline assignment: CDR1 MGHDK and CDR2 SYGVNS. J lost 4 bases, V lost 5 bases, and 7 bases had no gene match. CDR3 size: 14 residues. CDR3 sequence reads: CASSKPGQLTEAFF. The CDR3 nucleotides are TGTGCCAGCAGTAAACCGGGACAGCTCACTGAAGCTTTCTTT.

CDR3 protein: CASSYSNRGLYEQYF. CDR3 sequence (DNA): TGTGCCAGCAGTTACTCGAACAGGGGGCTGTACGAGCAGTACTTC. The V and J genes are TRBV6-5 and TRBJ2-7; 9 nucleotides align to TRBD1. Germline CDR1 and CDR2: MNHEY and SVGAGI. The CDR3 sequence is 15 residues long. V lost 0 bases to trimming and J lost 4 bases; unmatched junction nucleotides: 4.

This chain links TRBV4-2 with TRBJ2-3; TRBD2 aligns across 9 bases. The J segment lost 6 bases and the V segment lost 4 bases, leaving 11 bases of the junction unmatched. CDR1 and CDR2 (germline): LGHNA, YNFKEQ. The length of the CDR3 is 16 residues. CDR3 nucleotides: TGTGCCAGCAGCCGGAGCGGGAGGACGGATGTTGATACGCAGTATTTT. Translating it yields CASSRSGRTDVDTQYF.

This chain joins TRBV10-3 and TRBJ2-5; 7 positions agree with TRBD1. CDR1 and CDR2 (germline): ENHRY, SYGVKD. The CDR3 contains 14 residues. Germline trimming cut 2 bases from V and 9 bases from J; bases unmatched to any gene: 9. CDR3 region: CAISEPRGPSSQYF. The DNA for the CDR3 is TGTGCCATCAGTGAGCCGAGGGGGCCAAGCTCCCAGTACTTC.

The chain recombines TRBV9 with TRBJ2-2; 7 bases are a match to TRBD2. Trimming took 0 bases from V and 0 from J; bases not matched to a gene: 5. The CDR3 totals 17 residues. Germline lookup yields CDR1 SGDLS and CDR2 YYNGEE. The CDR3: CASSVGGSGANTGELFF. The CDR3 DNA sequence: TGTGCCAGCAGCGTAGGGGGCAGCGGGGCGAACACCGGGGAGCTGTTTTTT.

The rearrangement links TRBV19 to TRBJ2-7; 9 positions match TRBD1. This CDR3 comprises 15 residues. The junction had 7 bases not matched to a gene; V was cut back by 5 bases and J by 2 bases. The germline CDR1 and CDR2 sequences are LNHDA and SQIVND (reference sequence). The CDR3 coding sequence is TGTGCCAGTAGTTCGCCGGGACAGGGAACCTACGAGCAGTACTTC. Its translation is CASSSPGQGTYEQYF.

V gene TRBV9 combines with J gene TRBJ2-7, with D tentatively TRBD2 (5 bases). Germline V gives CDR1 SGDLS, CDR2 YYNGEE. V was cut by 2 bases and J by 1 base, with 10 bases left in between. CDR3 length equals 14 residues. CDR3: CASSVTGYSYEQYF. The CDR3 coding sequence is TGTGCCAGCAGCGTTACGGGGTATTCCTACGAGCAGTACTTC.

The genes are TRBV10-3 and TRBJ2-1, with 8 nucleotides matching TRBD1. J gave up 1 base and V 2 bases, and 7 bases lay outside the gene matches. Germline CDR1 reads ENHRY; CDR2 reads SYGVKD. This CDR3 contains 17 residues. CDR3 sequence (DNA): TGTGCCATCAGTGAGCCGGACAGGGTTCAGTCCTACAATGAGCAGTTCTTC. It specifies CAISEPDRVQSYNEQFF.

The chain carries TRBV6-6 and TRBJ2-7, with D unclear. This CDR3 contains 14 residues. The germline V gene encodes CDR1 MNHNY and CDR2 SVGAGI (reference sequence). With 8 bases removed from V and 0 bases from J, the gap between germline ends came to 14 bases. In nucleotides, the CDR3 is TGTGCCAGCTCCCTGCCGGTAAGCTCCTACGAGCAGTACTTC. Its translation is CASSLPVSSYEQYF.

The rearrangement uses TRBV29-1 and TRBJ2-7, with D possibly matching TRBD1 (5 bases). Deletions cut 5 bases from V and 4 bases from J, with 12 bases between. The germline V gene encodes CDR1 SQVTM and CDR2 ANQGSEA. The CDR3 is 12 amino acids. Written as DNA, the CDR3 is TGCAGCGTTCACCAGGGCCTATACGAGCAGTACTTC. Translating it yields CSVHQGLYEQYF.

The chain is built from TRBV7-8 and TRBJ1-2; D unclear. Germline-derived CDR1 and CDR2 are SGHVS and FQNEAQ. The CDR3 has 13 amino acids. Trimming stripped 3 bases from V and 8 bases from J, with 13 bases between. This chain's CDR3 is CASSFAGVGGYTF. DNA for the CDR3: TGTGCCAGCAGCTTCGCCGGGGTCGGCGGCTACACCTTC.

The V call is TRBV6-1, the J call TRBJ2-3, with 10 bases lining up with TRBD1. This CDR3 comprises 15 residues. Germline assignment: CDR1 MNHNS and CDR2 SASEGT. V lost 7 bases and J lost 4; bases outside the gene matches: 8. The CDR3 loop reads CASTADRGGPDTQYF. Here the CDR3 DNA reads TGTGCCAGCACGGCGGACAGGGGGGGCCCAGATACGCAGTATTTT.

The V call is TRBV7-2, the J call TRBJ2-5; a possible D gene is TRBD2 (6 bases). Germline CDR1 is SGHTA and CDR2 is FQGNSA. This CDR3 is 13 amino acids long. V was cut by 7 bases and J by 2 bases, with 11 bases left in between. The CDR3, as DNA: TGTGCCAGCAACCCGGGGGTTCAAGAGACCCAGTACTTC. It translates to CASNPGVQETQYF.

The chain combines TRBV2 with TRBJ2-5, with D uncertain. There are 12 residues in the CDR3. The V end was cut by 5 bases, the J end by 8 bases, with 12 bases between. Germline V gene data show CDR1 as SNHLY and CDR2 as FYNNEI. CDR3 bases: TGTGCCAGCAGTTTATACAAGACAACCCAGTACTTC. Its protein product is CASSLYKTTQYF. Combining the CDR3 with reference TRBV2 and TRBJ2-5 gives the whole variable domain EPEVTQTPSHQVTQMGQEVILRCVPISNHLYFYWYRQILGQKVEFLVSFYNNEISEKSEIFDDQFSVERPDGSNFTLKIRSTKLEDSAMYFCASSLYKTTQYFGPGTRLLVL.

The CDR3 coding sequence is TGTGCCATCAGTGAGACAGGTAGCGGGAACAATGAGCAGTTCTTC. It codes for CAISETGSGNNEQFF. The chain carries TRBV10-3 and TRBJ2-1; 8 bases agree with TRBD2. After removal of 2 bases from V and 5 bases from J, the junction contained 5 bases not matched to a gene. The CDR3 is made up of 15 amino acids. Germline CDR1 reads ENHRY; CDR2 reads SYGVKD.

This chain uses TRBV5-5 with TRBJ2-3; a weak D match, TRBD2 (5 bases). CDR3 length equals 14 residues. Per the germline V gene, CDR1 is SGHKS and CDR2 is YYEKEE (reference sequence). Trimming took 7 bases from V and 5 from J, leaving 17 bases between them. The CDR3 DNA is TGTGCCAGCGACCGGTCGGGGTTGGGAGATACGCAGTATTTT. Translating it yields CASDRSGLGDTQYF.